These T cell receptor beta chains were read from a single sample in a study of T cell responses to AZD1222 COVID-19 vaccine. Assay used: immunoSEQ multiplex PCR; TCRdb lists only in-frame clones, some missing. The sample holds tens of thousands of clones, more than 75% seen once. This specimen consisted of peripheral blood, obtained 28 days after the second AZD1222 dose. All receptors come from an adult who received the AZD1222 COVID-19 vaccine. Both conserved end residues are part of each CDR3. The D gene is left open where the match is weak. Expanded clones are given a class, and other clones once, few, many or no size at all.

DNA: TGTGCCAGCAGTTACTCGAGGGCCAGGGTCTCCTACAATGAGCAGTTCTTC
CDR3: CASSYSRARVSYNEQFF
size: NA
J: TRBJ2-1
D: NA
V: TRBV6-2/TRBV6-3

DNA: TGTGCCAGCAGTGAAAGGGCAGGGGGCTATGGCTACACCTTC
CDR3: CASSERAGGYGYTF
size: NA
J: TRBJ1-2
D: TRBD1
V: TRBV6-1

DNA: TGTGCCAGCTCCCTAGCGGGAGACCCCTACAATGAGCAGTTCTTC
CDR3: CASSLAGDPYNEQFF
size: few
J: TRBJ2-1
D: TRBD2
V: TRBV11-2

DNA: TGCAGCGTTCTCCGGGACGCCCAAGAGACCCAGTACTTC
CDR3: CSVLRDAQETQYF
size: NA
J: TRBJ2-5
D: NA
V: TRBV29-1

DNA: TGTGCCAGCAGCCTCCGGATGATGGGGTACAATGAGCAGTTCTTC
CDR3: CASSLRMMGYNEQFF
size: NA
J: TRBJ2-1
D: NA
V: TRBV7-2

DNA: TGCGCCAGCAGCTTAGACAGGGGGACTAACTATGGCTACACCTTC
CDR3: CASSLDRGTNYGYTF
size: NA
J: TRBJ1-2
D: TRBD1
V: TRBV5-1

DNA: TGTGCCAGCAGAAGGGACCGCAGGTCTGAGCAGTTCTTC
CDR3: CASRRDRRSEQFF
size: few
J: TRBJ2-1
D: NA
V: TRBV7-2

DNA: TGTGCCAGTAGTATAGCCGGGTTTGCCGAAGCTTTCTTT
CDR3: CASSIAGFAEAFF
size: once
J: TRBJ1-1
D: NA
V: TRBV19

DNA: TGTGCCAGCTCACCGCAGGGGGACACTGAAGCTTTCTTT
CDR3: CASSPQGDTEAFF
size: NA
J: TRBJ1-1
D: TRBD1
V: TRBV18

DNA: TGCGCCAGCAGCTCTAGCGGGACGGGCACAGATACGCAGTATTTT
CDR3: CASSSSGTGTDTQYF
size: NA
J: TRBJ2-3
D: TRBD2
V: TRBV5-1

DNA: TGTGCCAGCAGCCCCCGACTAGCGGGAGTACCAGATACGCAGTATTTT
CDR3: CASSPRLAGVPDTQYF
size: NA
J: TRBJ2-3
D: TRBD2
V: TRBV7-3

DNA: TGTGCCAGCAGAATAGCCTATGGCCCCTTCGCCTACACCTTC
CDR3: CASRIAYGPFAYTF
size: NA
J: TRBJ1-2
D: NA
V: TRBV28

DNA: TGTGCCTGGAGCTGGTCGGGGTCCCCCCCCTATGGCTACACCTTC
CDR3: CAWSWSGSPPYGYTF
size: NA
J: TRBJ1-2
D: NA
V: TRBV30

DNA: TGTGCCAGCTCAACGAATTCCAGGGCGAACACTGAAGCTTTCTTT
CDR3: CASSTNSRANTEAFF
size: NA
J: TRBJ1-1
D: NA
V: TRBV18

DNA: TGTGCCAGCAGCCGGACCATTACCGAGCAGTACTTC
CDR3: CASSRTITEQYF
size: few
J: TRBJ2-7
D: NA
V: TRBV7-9

DNA: TGCGCCAGCAGCTTGGATTTAGCGGGGGGGCTCGGCGACACCGGGGAGCTGTTTTTT
CDR3: CASSLDLAGGLGDTGELFF
size: NA
J: TRBJ2-2
D: TRBD2
V: TRBV5-1

DNA: TGTGCCAGCAAATTTCGGCGGGAGAGGGATGAGCAGTTCTTC
CDR3: CASKFRRERDEQFF
size: NA
J: TRBJ2-1
D: TRBD2
V: TRBV27

DNA: TGTGCCAGCAGCCTAAGCGGAACTACAGATACGCAGTATTTT
CDR3: CASSLSGTTDTQYF
size: NA
J: TRBJ2-3
D: NA
V: TRBV3-1/TRBV3-2

DNA: TGTGCCAGCTCCCCTGGGGTCGCTGGAAACACCATATATTTT
CDR3: CASSPGVAGNTIYF
size: NA
J: TRBJ1-3
D: NA
V: TRBV18

DNA: TGTGCCAGCAGCCAAGGTGTGAGCGGGAGCTCCTACAATGAGCAGTTCTTC
CDR3: CASSQGVSGSSYNEQFF
size: NA
J: TRBJ2-1
D: TRBD2
V: TRBV3-1/TRBV3-2

DNA: TGTGCCAGCAGCCCGGGGGACAGGGTTTGGACTGAAGCTTTCTTT
CDR3: CASSPGDRVWTEAFF
size: NA
J: TRBJ1-1
D: TRBD1
V: TRBV11-2

DNA: TGCGCCAGCAGCCAAGTGGACCTAGTTTCCTACAATGAGCAGTTCTTC
CDR3: CASSQVDLVSYNEQFF
size: NA
J: TRBJ2-1
D: NA
V: TRBV4-1

DNA: TGTGCCAGCAGCGGGCGGACAGGGGTGGCGCGAGGCGAGCAGTACTTC
CDR3: CASSGRTGVARGEQYF
size: NA
J: TRBJ2-7
D: TRBD1
V: TRBV7-6

DNA: TGTGCCAGCAGTGAATTGGTGGGACAGGCGATCAGCTCTGGAAACACCATATATTTT
CDR3: CASSELVGQAISSGNTIYF
size: NA
J: TRBJ1-3
D: TRBD1
V: TRBV6-1

DNA: TGCGCCAGCCGCCTTAGAGGACCCTTTAACACTGAAGCTTTCTTT
CDR3: CASRLRGPFNTEAFF
size: NA
J: TRBJ1-1
D: NA
V: TRBV5-1

DNA: TGCGCCAGCAGCTTGGGACAGAACACCGGGGAGCTGTTTTTT
CDR3: CASSLGQNTGELFF
size: once
J: TRBJ2-2
D: NA
V: TRBV5-1

DNA: TGTGCCAGCAGGTACAGGGCCAATGAAAAACTGTTTTTT
CDR3: CASRYRANEKLFF
size: NA
J: TRBJ1-4
D: NA
V: TRBV11-2